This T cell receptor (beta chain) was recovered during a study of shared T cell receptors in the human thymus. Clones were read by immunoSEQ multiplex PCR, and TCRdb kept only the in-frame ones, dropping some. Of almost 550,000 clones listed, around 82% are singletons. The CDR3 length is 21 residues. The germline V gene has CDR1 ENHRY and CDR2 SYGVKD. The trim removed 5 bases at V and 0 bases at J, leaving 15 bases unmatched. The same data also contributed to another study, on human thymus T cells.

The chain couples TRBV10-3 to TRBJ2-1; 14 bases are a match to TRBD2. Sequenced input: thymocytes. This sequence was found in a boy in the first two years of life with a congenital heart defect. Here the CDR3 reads CAISRRRWTGLAGDSYNEQFF. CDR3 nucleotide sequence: TGTGCCATCAGTAGACGACGGTGGACGGGACTAGCGGGAGACTCCTACAATGAGCAGTTCTTC.